This T cell receptor beta chain was observed in a study of T cell responses to AZD1222 COVID-19 vaccine. Repertoires were generated with immunoSEQ multiplex PCR, while TCRdb's copy carries only in-frame clones and drops some. The repertoire consists of fewer than 180,000 clones, with 85% to 95% occurring once and the leading ten covering roughly 1.2%. Findings and limits, study-wide: The span of vaccine-associated CD4 TCRs extended across spike, with dominance at 160-218 and 743-854. Spike-specific TCR repertoires showed rising breadth and depth after two AZD1222 doses. It should be noted that donors were predominantly white British and more often female, and clonal diversity was possibly underestimated.

On this clone: Its antigen is as yet unknown.

Source: peripheral blood, taken on day 0 of AZD1222 vaccination. The TCR was taken from an adult in good health.

The CDR3 loop reads CASSLEFGGHGYTF. In DNA, the CDR3 is TGTGCCAGCAGCTTGGAGTTTGGAGGGCATGGCTACACCTTC. The V gene is TRBV5-4, the J gene TRBJ1-2; no clear D. Germline loops: CDR1 SGHNT, CDR2 YYREEE (reference sequence). V was cut by 0 bases and J by 6 bases, with 12 bases left in between. The CDR3 runs 14 residues. The full variable domain, completed using reference TRBV5-4 and TRBJ1-2, is ETGVTQSPTHLIKTRGQQVTLRCSSQSGHNTVSWYQQALGQGPQFIFQYYREEENGRGNFPPRFSGLQFPNYSSELNVNALELDDSALYLCASSLEFGGHGYTFGSGTRLTVV.